These T cell receptor beta chains were read from a single sample in a study of blood T cells in healthy people across ages. TCRdb ran MiXCR on the 5' RACE reads and lists one entry per CDR3 protein. The data show 800,000 or so distinct CDR3 sequences, roughly 25% seen once. A further study also used this sample, focusing on T cells of mothers and their children.

The sample comprised blood. These receptor sequences come from a boy aged 5-17 years in good health. Each CDR3 is given without its conserved first and last residue. Fields, in order: J gene, V gene, CDR3 protein.

TRBJ2-1,TRBV6-4,ASSDRTMNEQF
TRBJ2-4,TRBV20-1,SATVPGKNIQY
TRBJ1-2,TRBV5-1,ASSGGQDANYGYT
TRBJ1-1,TRBV25-1,ASSESWGSENTEAF
TRBJ1-4,TRBV20-1,SAPSTVANEKLF
TRBJ1-2,TRBV6-6,ASSYSPWDNYGYT
TRBJ2-5,TRBV29-1,SVDLAGGETQY
TRBJ2-1,TRBV13,ASIGGAGGPYNEQF
TRBJ2-1,TRBV7-9,ASSTTLGTAYNEQF
TRBJ1-1,TRBV7-6,ASSPNTGEKRTGGSTEAF
TRBJ2-7,TRBV7-3,ASSLSPVSSYEQY
TRBJ2-1,TRBV29-1,SASTTSSYNEQF
TRBJ2-3,TRBV7-2,ASSLSTSGPFRQGEQY
TRBJ2-3,TRBV11-2,ASSSWTETSTDTQY
TRBJ1-4,TRBV2,ASRRLQNRGSDEKLF
TRBJ2-7,TRBV6-1,ASNPGDYEQY
-,TRBV7-2,ASSLGAGAGNNEQF
TRBJ2-7,TRBV29-1,SVGAVAYEQY
TRBJ2-1,TRBV7-7,ASSLGDGDEQF
TRBJ1-3,TRBV6-5,ASTRTGDSGNTIY
TRBJ2-6,TRBV7-9,ASSTRGAGANVLT
TRBJ2-7,TRBV2,ASSERSTRTGYEQY
TRBJ2-1,TRBV4-2,ASSPGTAGEHEQF
TRBJ2-1,TRBV6-1,ASSGQGVNEQF
TRBJ2-1,TRBV20-1,SARRISPDEF
TRBJ2-1,TRBV7-2,ASSEDSRCNEQF
-,TRBV6-6,ASSYSTNNEQF
-,TRBV2,ASSESGTAGGEQF
TRBJ2-3,TRBV2,ANRDRDGQGTDTQY
TRBJ2-2,TRBV20-1,SARDRRYTGELF
TRBJ2-1,TRBV5-1,ASSYRGTANNEQF
TRBJ1-1,TRBV28,ASSQGQVGTEAF
TRBJ2-4,TRBV7-2,ASSLGGLFGGGSRNIQY